This TCR beta chain was sequenced during a study of T cell repertoires in cytomegalovirus infection. Overall study: Peptides in the study included HLA-C-restricted and HLA-B-restricted CMV epitopes.

TCRdb analysed the reads with MiXCR anew, one entry per CDR3 protein. The data contain about 480,000 distinct CDR3 sequences, around a third of them singletons. Study-wide findings and caveats: Summed frequency of shared TCR beta families picked out CMV carriers who also had the relevant HLA.

Germline V lookup: CDR1 SGHDN, CDR2 FVKESK. Trimming removed 4 bases from V and 2 bases from J; junction bases left unmatched: 9. The CDR3 is 16 residues long. This clonotype was detected a few times. Its specificity is unknown. The sequencing here drew on cultured PBMCs, taken from culture after CMV antigen stimulation. The clonotype originates from a human donor in good health (CMV status not recorded). Some clones in this sample may be carry-over from other donors' samples. The V and J genes are TRBV14 and TRBJ1-1; 8 nucleotides line up with TRBD1. The CDR3 loop reads CASSRGRDRFNTEAFF. DNA for the CDR3: TGTGCCAGCAGCCGCGGGCGGGACAGGTTTAACACTGAAGCTTTCTTT. Looking up the rest from reference TRBV14 and TRBJ1-1 gives the full variable domain: EAGVTQFPSHSVIEKGQTVTLRCDPISGHDNLYWYRRVMGKEIKFLLHFVKESKQDESGMPNNRFLAERTGGTYSTLKVQPAELEDSGVYFCASSRGRDRFNTEAFFGQGTRLTVV.